The clone carrying this TCR beta chain was seen just once. This sample was taken from a study of blood T cell repertoires in COVID-19. The overall study: Sources were T cells, B-cell-depleted T cells, or PBMCs; the material itself was cDNA or gDNA.

Original analysis: For nucleated cells, counts were estimated from reference gene primer amplification. The assay was immunoSEQ multiplex PCR, and TCRdb's table has in-frame clones only and misses some. That table is the source of V, J and clone size, and D and trimming were worked out from the DNA. The sample gives roughly 230,000 clones, roughly nine tenths of which show up once; 3.5% to 5% is in the top ten. Germline assignment: CDR1 MNHEY and CDR2 SVGAGI. The CDR3 has 10 residues. Trimming shortened V by 11 bases and J by 3 bases, and 7 bases separated the two germline ends. The V and J genes are TRBV6-5 and TRBJ1-1; the D is unclear. This clonotype was sampled from a woman aged 40 to 50 who had recovered from COVID-19. The specimen was peripheral blood. This chain's CDR3 is CAAGYTEAFF. CDR3 bases: TGTGCCGCGGGTTACACTGAAGCTTTCTTT.